This T cell receptor (beta chain) was obtained from a study of CD8+CD57+ T cells in acquired aplastic anemia. Regarding the study as a whole: The number of CD8+ CDR3 sequences shared by patients and controls was approximately 31. Between the patient and control groups, CD8+ Simpson's diversity did not differ significantly.

As to this clonotype: Its antigen is unidentified.

Using genomic DNA as the template, TCR beta VDJ and CDR3 profiling was carried out. Via MiXCR, TCRdb re-called the reads, giving one row per CDR3 protein. The sample has 200,000 to 250,000 distinct CDR3 sequences; 50% to 70% are singletons. CD8+CD57+ cell expansion had been shown by flow cytometry in patients chosen for sequencing. Sequenced sample: sorted CD4+, CD8+, or CD8+CD57+ T cells (not recorded which) from PBMCs. The source of this sequence is a human donor with aplastic anemia.

The CDR3 DNA is TGCAGTGCTCCTCGAGATCTGGGAGATGAGCAGTTCTTC. It codes for CSAPRDLGDEQFF. V usage is TRBV20-1 and J usage is TRBJ2-1, with TRBD2 as a possible D gene (5 bases). V dropped 5 bases and J dropped 8 bases, with 16 bases sitting between them. This CDR3 is built from 13 residues. From germline, CDR1 is DFQATT and CDR2 SNEGSKA (reference sequence).